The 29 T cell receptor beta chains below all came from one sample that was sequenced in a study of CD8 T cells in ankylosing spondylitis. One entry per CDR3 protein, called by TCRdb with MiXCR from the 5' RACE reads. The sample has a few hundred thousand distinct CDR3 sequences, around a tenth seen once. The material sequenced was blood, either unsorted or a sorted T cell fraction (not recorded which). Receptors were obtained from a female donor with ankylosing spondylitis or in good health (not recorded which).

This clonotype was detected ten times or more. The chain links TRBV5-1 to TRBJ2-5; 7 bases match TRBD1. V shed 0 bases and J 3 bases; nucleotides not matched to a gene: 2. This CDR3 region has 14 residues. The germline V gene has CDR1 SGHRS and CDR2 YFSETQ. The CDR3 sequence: CASSLAGTEETQYF. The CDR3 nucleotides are TGCGCCAGCAGCTTGGCCGGGACAGAAGAGACCCAGTACTTC.

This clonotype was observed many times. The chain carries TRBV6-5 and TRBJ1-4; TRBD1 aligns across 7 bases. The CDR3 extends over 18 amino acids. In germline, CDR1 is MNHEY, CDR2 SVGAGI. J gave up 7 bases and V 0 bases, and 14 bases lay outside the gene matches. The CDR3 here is CASSYSRSSRGPSEKLFF. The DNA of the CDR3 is TGTGCCAGCAGTTACTCGAGGTCTTCGAGGGGGCCTAGTGAAAAACTGTTTTTT.

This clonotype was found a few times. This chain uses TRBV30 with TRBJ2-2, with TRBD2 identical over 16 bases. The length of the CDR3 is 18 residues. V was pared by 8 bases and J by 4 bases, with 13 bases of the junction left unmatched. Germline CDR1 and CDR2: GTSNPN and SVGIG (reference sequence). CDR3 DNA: TGTGCCAGCTCACAAGGGACTAGCGGGAGGGGGGCCACCGGGGAGCTGTTTTTT. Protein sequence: CASSQGTSGRGATGELFF.

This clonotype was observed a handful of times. In DNA form, the CDR3 reads TGTGCCAGCAGCTTACAGAGGGGGATCAGAGATACGCAGTATTTT. This encodes CASSLQRGIRDTQYF. The V gene is TRBV7-2, the J gene TRBJ2-3, with D tentatively TRBD1 (6 bases). Per germline, CDR1 SGHTA and CDR2 FQGNSA. With 2 bases removed from V and 5 bases from J, the gap between germline ends came to 14 bases. The CDR3 is made up of 15 amino acids.

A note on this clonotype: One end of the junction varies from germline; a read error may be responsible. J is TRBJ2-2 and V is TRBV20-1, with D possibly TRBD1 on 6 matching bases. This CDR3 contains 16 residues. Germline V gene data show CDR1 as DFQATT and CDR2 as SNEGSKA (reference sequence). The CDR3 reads CCAFASGATNTGELFF. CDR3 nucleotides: TGCTGTGCTTTCGCCTCAGGGGCTACGAACACCGGGGAGCTGTTTTTT.

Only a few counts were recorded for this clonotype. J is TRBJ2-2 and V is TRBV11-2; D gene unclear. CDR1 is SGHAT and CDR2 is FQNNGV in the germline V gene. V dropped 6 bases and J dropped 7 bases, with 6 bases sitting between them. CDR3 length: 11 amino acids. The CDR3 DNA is TGTGCCAGCAGAAATGGCGGGGAGCTGTTTTTT. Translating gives CASRNGGELFF.

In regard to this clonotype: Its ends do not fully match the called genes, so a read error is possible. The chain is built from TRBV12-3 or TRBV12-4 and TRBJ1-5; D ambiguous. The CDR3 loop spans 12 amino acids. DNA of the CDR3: TGTGCCAGCAGTTCCAGCAATCAGCCCCAGCCTTTT. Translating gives CASSSSNQPQPF.

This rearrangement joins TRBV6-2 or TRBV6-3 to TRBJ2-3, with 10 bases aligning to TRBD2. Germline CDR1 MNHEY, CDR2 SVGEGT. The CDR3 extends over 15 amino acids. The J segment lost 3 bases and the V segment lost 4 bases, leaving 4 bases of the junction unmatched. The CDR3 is CASSSPGLATDTQYF. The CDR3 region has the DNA TGTGCCAGCAGTTCCCCGGGACTAGCGACAGATACGCAGTATTTT.

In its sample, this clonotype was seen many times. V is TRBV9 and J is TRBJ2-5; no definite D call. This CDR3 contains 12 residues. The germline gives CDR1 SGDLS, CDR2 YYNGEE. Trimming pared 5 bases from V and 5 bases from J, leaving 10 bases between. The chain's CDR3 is CASSKAGETQYF. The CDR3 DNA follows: TGTGCCAGCAGTAAGGCCGGCGAGACCCAGTACTTC.

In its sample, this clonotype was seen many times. In DNA, the CDR3 is TGTGCCAGCAGCTGGGGGGGCAGTAGACAGCCCCAGCATTTT. Translated: CASSWGGSRQPQHF. The chain couples TRBV7-9 to TRBJ1-5; TRBD1 might be the D (6 bases). Germline V lookup: CDR1 SEHNR, CDR2 FQNEAQ (reference sequence). V was cut by 4 bases and J by 7 bases, with 14 bases left in between. The CDR3 is 14 residues long.

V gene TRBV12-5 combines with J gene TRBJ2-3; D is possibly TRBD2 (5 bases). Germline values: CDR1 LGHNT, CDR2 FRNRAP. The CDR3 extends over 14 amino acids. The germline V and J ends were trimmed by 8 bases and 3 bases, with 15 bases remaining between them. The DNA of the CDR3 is TGTGCTAGTAGCCGGGGAATAGGGACAGATACGCAGTATTTT. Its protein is CASSRGIGTDTQYF.

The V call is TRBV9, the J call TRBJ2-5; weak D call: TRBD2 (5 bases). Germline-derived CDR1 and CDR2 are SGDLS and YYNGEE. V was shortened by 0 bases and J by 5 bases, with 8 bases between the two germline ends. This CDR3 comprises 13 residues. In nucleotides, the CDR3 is TGTGCCAGCAGCGTAGGAGGGTCGGAGACCCAGTACTTC. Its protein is CASSVGGSETQYF.

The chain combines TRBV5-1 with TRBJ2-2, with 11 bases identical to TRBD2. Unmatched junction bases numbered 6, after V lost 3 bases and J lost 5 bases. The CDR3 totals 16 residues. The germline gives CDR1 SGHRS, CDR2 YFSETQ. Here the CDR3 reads CASSWGPSGRTGELFF. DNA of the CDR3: TGCGCCAGCAGCTGGGGGCCTAGCGGGAGGACCGGGGAGCTGTTTTTT.

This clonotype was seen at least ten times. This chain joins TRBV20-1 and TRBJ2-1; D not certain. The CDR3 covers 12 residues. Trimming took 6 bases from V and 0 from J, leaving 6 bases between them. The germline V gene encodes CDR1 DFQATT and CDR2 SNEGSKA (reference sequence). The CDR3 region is CSASTSYNEQFF. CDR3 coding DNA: TGCAGTGCCTCTACCTCCTACAATGAGCAGTTCTTC.

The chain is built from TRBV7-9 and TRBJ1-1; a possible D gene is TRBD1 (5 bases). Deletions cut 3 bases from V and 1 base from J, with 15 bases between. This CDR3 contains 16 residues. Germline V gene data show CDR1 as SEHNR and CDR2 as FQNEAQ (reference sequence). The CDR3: CASSFAGVGPNTEAFF. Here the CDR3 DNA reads TGTGCCAGCAGCTTCGCGGGGGTGGGGCCGAACACTGAAGCTTTCTTT.

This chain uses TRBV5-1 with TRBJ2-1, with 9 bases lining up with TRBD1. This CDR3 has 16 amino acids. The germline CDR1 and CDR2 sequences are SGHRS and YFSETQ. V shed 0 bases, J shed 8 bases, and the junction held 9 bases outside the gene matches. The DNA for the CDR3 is TGCGCCAGCAGCTTGGGACAGGGGGGGGGGATTGATGAGCAGTTCTTC. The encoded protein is CASSLGQGGGIDEQFF.

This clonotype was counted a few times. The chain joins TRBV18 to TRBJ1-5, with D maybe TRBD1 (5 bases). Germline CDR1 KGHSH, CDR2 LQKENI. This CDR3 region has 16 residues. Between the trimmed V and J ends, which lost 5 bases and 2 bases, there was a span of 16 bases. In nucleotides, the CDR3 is TGTGCCAGCTCAGCTACCGGGACCGGGGGCAATCAGCCCCAGCATTTT. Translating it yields CASSATGTGGNQPQHF.

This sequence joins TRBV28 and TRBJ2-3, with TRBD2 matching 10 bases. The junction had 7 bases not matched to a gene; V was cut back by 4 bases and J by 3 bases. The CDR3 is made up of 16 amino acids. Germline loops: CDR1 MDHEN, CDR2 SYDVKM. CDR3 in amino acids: CASSSSIAGGTDTQYF. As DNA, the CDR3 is TGTGCCAGCAGTTCCTCTATAGCGGGGGGAACAGATACGCAGTATTTT. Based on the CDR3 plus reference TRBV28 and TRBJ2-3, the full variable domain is DVKVTQSSRYLVKRTGEKVFLECVQDMDHENMFWYRQDPGLGLRLIYFSYDVKMKEKGDIPEGYSVSREKKERFSLILESASTNQTSMYLCASSSSIAGGTDTQYFGPGTRLTVL.

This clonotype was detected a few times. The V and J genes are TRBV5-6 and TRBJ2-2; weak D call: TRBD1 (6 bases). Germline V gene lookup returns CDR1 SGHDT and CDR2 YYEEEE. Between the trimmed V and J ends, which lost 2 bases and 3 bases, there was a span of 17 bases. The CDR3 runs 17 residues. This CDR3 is CASSFLREYRDTGELFF. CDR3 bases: TGTGCCAGCAGCTTTCTGCGAGAGTACAGGGACACCGGGGAGCTGTTTTTT.

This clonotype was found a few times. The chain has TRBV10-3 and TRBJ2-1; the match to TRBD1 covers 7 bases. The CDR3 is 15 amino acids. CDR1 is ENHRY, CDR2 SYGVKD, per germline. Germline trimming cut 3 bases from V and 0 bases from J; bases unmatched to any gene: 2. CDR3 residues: CAISETGASYNEQFF. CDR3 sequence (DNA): TGTGCCATCAGTGAAACAGGGGCCTCCTACAATGAGCAGTTCTTC.

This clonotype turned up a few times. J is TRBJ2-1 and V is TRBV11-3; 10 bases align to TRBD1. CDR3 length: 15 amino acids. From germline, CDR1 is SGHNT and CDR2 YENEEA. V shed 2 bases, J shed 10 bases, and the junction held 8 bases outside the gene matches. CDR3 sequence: CASSLTGTGVMEQFF. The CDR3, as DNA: TGTGCCAGCAGCTTAACCGGGACAGGGGTGATGGAGCAGTTCTTC. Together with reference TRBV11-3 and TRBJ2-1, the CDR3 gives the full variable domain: EAGVVQSPRYKIIEKKQPVAFWCNPISGHNTLYWYLQNLGQGPELLIRYENEEAVDDSQLPKDRFSAERLKGVDSTLKIQPAELGDSAVYLCASSLTGTGVMEQFFGPGTRLTVL.

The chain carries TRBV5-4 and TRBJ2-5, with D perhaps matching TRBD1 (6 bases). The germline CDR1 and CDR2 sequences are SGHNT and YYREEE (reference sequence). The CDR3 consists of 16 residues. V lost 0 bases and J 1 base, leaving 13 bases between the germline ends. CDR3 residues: CASSLDRARSQETQYF. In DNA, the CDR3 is TGTGCCAGCAGCTTGGACAGGGCGAGGAGCCAAGAGACCCAGTACTTC.

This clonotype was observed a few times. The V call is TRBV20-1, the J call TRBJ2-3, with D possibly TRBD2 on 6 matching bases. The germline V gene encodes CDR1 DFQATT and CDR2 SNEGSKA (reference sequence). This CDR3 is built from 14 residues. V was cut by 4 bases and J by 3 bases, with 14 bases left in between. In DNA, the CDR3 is TGCAGTGCTATCCCCCCCAGCGGGACAGATACGCAGTATTTT. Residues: CSAIPPSGTDTQYF.

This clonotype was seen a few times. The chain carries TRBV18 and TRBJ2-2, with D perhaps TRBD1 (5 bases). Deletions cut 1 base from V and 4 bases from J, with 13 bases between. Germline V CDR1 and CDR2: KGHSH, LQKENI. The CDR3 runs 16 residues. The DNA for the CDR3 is TGTGCCAGCTCACCACGTCAAGGGGATAGCACCGGGGAGCTGTTTTTT. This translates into CASSPRQGDSTGELFF.

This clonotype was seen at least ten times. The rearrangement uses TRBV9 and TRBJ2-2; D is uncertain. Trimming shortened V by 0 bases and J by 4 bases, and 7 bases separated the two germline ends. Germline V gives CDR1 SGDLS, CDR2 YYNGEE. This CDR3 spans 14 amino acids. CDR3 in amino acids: CASSVGGFTGELFF. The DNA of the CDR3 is TGTGCCAGCAGCGTAGGAGGCTTCACCGGGGAGCTGTTTTTT.

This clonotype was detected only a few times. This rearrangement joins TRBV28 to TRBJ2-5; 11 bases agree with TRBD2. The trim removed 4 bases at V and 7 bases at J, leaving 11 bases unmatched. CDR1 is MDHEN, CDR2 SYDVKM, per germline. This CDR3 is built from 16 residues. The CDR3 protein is CASSSRLAGPGRTQYF. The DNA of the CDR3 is TGTGCCAGCAGTTCCCGACTAGCGGGGCCCGGCCGGACCCAGTACTTC.

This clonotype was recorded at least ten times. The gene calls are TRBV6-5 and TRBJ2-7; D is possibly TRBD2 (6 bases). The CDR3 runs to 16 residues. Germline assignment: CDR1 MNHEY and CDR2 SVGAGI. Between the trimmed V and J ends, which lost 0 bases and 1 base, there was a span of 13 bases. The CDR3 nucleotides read TGTGCCAGCAGTTACTCGTGGAGGGGAGCTTCCTACGAGCAGTACTTC. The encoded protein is CASSYSWRGASYEQYF.

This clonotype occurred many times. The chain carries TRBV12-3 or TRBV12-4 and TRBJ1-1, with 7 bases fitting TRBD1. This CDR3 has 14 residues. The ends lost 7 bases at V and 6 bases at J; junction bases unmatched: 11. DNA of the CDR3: TGTGCCAGCATCCGGGGACAGACTGCCGCTGAAGCTTTCTTT. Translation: CASIRGQTAAEAFF.

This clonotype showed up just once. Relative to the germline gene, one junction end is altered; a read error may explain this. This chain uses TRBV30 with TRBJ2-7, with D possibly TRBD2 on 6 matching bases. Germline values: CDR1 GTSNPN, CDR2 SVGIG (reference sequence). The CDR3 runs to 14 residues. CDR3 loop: CAWNVRRGSYEQSF. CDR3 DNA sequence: TGTGCCTGGAACGTTCGGCGGGGCTCCTACGAGCAGTCCTTC.